These 28 T cell receptor beta chains came from one sample sequenced in a study of blood T cell repertoires in COVID-19. This table comes from immunoSEQ multiplex PCR, and its TCRdb copy is limited to in-frame clones, with some not included. The sample yields around 180,000 clones, approximately 89% seen once. The sequenced sample was PBMCs or T cells enriched from blood (not recorded which). These receptors were taken from a woman in her 40s with acute COVID-19.

The rearrangement uses TRBV5-4 and TRBJ2-1, with 9 bases identical to TRBD2. The germline V gene encodes CDR1 SGHNT and CDR2 YYREEE (reference sequence). With V trimmed by 0 bases and J by 5 bases, 6 bases remained unmatched. The CDR3 loop spans 16 amino acids. DNA of the CDR3: TGTGCCAGCAGCTTGGAAGCGGGGGGCCCTAACAATGAGCAGTTCTTC. Protein: CASSLEAGGPNNEQFF.

This chain uses TRBV5-8 with TRBJ2-5; the D gene is possibly TRBD2 (5 bases). CDR3 length: 15 residues. Germline V gives CDR1 SGHTS, CDR2 YDEGEE. Trimming left V 1 base short and J 3 bases short, with 13 bases between. In DNA, the CDR3 is TGTGCCAGCAGCTTGTTTCGGGGTCTAAAAGAGACCCAGTACTTC. Translation gives CASSLFRGLKETQYF.

The genes are TRBV5-1 and TRBJ2-3, with 8 bases fitting TRBD2. With V trimmed by 0 bases and J by 2 bases, 11 bases remained unmatched. This CDR3 comprises 18 residues. Germline assignment: CDR1 SGHRS and CDR2 YFSETQ. The CDR3 nucleotides read TGCGCCAGCAGCTTGGAGGGGAAGGGAGCGGGGGTCACAGATACGCAGTATTTT. It specifies CASSLEGKGAGVTDTQYF.

V gene TRBV5-1 combines with J gene TRBJ1-2, with 11 bases that match TRBD1. The germline V gene encodes CDR1 SGHRS and CDR2 YFSETQ. The CDR3 is 15 residues long. The ends lost 3 bases at V and 4 bases at J; junction bases unmatched: 5. CDR3 in DNA: TGCGCCAGCAGCTGGGACAGGGGGATGGGCTATGGCTACACCTTC. Translation: CASSWDRGMGYGYTF.

V and J are TRBV4-1 and TRBJ1-6; the D gene is possibly TRBD1 (6 bases). The V gene lost 2 bases and the J gene lost 11 bases, with 16 bases spanning the gap. Looked up from germline, CDR1 is MGHRA and CDR2 is YSYEKL. The CDR3 loop spans 15 amino acids. CDR3 protein: CASSQTGQQGAPLHF. The DNA for the CDR3 is TGCGCCAGCAGCCAAACGGGACAACAAGGTGCACCCCTCCACTTT.

CDR3 sequence: CASSPWGGTSRDNEQFF. DNA of the CDR3: TGTGCCAGCAGCCCCTGGGGCGGGACTAGTCGGGACAATGAGCAGTTCTTC. The chain joins TRBV9 to TRBJ2-1; the match to TRBD2 covers 8 bases. The CDR3 sequence is 17 residues long. Germline V gene sequence: CDR1 SGDLS, CDR2 YYNGEE. V gave up 4 bases and J gave up 5 bases; unmatched junction bases: 14. Full variable domain (remainder filled in from reference TRBV9 and TRBJ2-1): DSGVTQTPKHLITATGQRVTLRCSPRSGDLSVYWYQQSLDQGLQFLIQYYNGEERAKGNILERFSAQQFPDLHSELNLSSLELGDSALYFCASSPWGGTSRDNEQFFGPGTRLTVL.

This chain joins TRBV9 and TRBJ1-1; D ambiguous. V was cut by 0 bases and J by 4 bases, with 13 bases left in between. The CDR3 loop spans 15 amino acids. Germline values: CDR1 SGDLS, CDR2 YYNGEE. CDR3 protein: CASSVGWVRATEAFF. The CDR3 region has the DNA TGTGCCAGCAGCGTAGGGTGGGTGCGGGCCACTGAAGCTTTCTTT.

The chain recombines TRBV6-5 with TRBJ1-5; a weak D match, TRBD1 (5 bases). This CDR3 contains 14 residues. The germline CDR1 and CDR2 sequences are MNHEY and SVGAGI. Between the trimmed V and J ends, which lost 4 bases and 3 bases, there was a span of 10 bases. The CDR3 DNA reads as TGTGCCAGCAGTTCTCGACAGCTCAATCAGCCCCAGCATTTT. Its translation is CASSSRQLNQPQHF.

The chain recombines TRBV19 with TRBJ1-1; no definite D call. This CDR3 has 16 amino acids. Deletions cut 4 bases from V and 3 bases from J, with 18 bases between. CDR1 and CDR2 from the germline V gene are LNHDA and SQIVND (reference sequence). The CDR3 sequence is CASSKSARGMDTEAFF. In nucleotides, the CDR3 is TGTGCCAGTAGTAAGAGCGCTCGCGGGATGGACACTGAAGCTTTCTTT.

The rearrangement uses TRBV6-5 and TRBJ2-7, with 9 bases identical to TRBD2. Germline V CDR1 and CDR2: MNHEY, SVGAGI. The CDR3 is made up of 16 amino acids. Germline trimming cut 0 bases from V and 5 bases from J; bases unmatched to any gene: 8. CDR3 residues: CASSYSGTSTVHEQYF. CDR3 coding DNA: TGTGCCAGCAGTTACTCAGGGACTAGCACGGTCCACGAGCAGTACTTC.

The chain recombines TRBV11-3 with TRBJ2-1; D call uncertain. V was shortened by 1 base and J by 6 bases, with 4 bases between the two germline ends. Per the germline V gene, CDR1 is SGHNT and CDR2 is YENEEA. This CDR3 is built from 12 residues. CDR3 loop: CASSLVANEQFF. In DNA form, the CDR3 reads TGTGCCAGCAGCTTAGTAGCCAATGAGCAGTTCTTC.

The chain is built from TRBV9 and TRBJ1-5, with D unresolved. Deletions cut 0 bases from V and 7 bases from J, with 14 bases between. The CDR3 is made up of 15 amino acids. Germline V CDR1 and CDR2: SGDLS, YYNGEE. CDR3 amino acids: CASSVGVHSEQPQHF. DNA of the CDR3: TGTGCCAGCAGCGTAGGAGTCCATTCGGAGCAGCCCCAGCATTTT.

The V call is TRBV6-5, the J call TRBJ1-3; 12 nucleotides match TRBD1. Germline lookup yields CDR1 MNHEY and CDR2 SVGAGI. Trimming at V came to 10 bases and at J to 7 bases, leaving 8 bases not matched to a gene. The CDR3 length is 14 residues. The CDR3 DNA reads as TGTGCCACCGGGACAGGGGGCTTCTGGAACACCATATATTTT. Translation gives CATGTGGFWNTIYF.

This chain connects TRBV28 to TRBJ1-1; no firm D call. Germline V gene sequence: CDR1 MDHEN, CDR2 SYDVKM. This CDR3 contains 13 residues. Trimming took off 3 bases at V and 4 bases at J, with 9 bases between the two ends. The CDR3 reads CASSFPRSTEAFF. CDR3 coding DNA: TGTGCCAGCAGTTTCCCCCGCAGCACTGAAGCTTTCTTT. Drawing the rest from reference TRBV28 and TRBJ1-1, the complete variable domain is DVKVTQSSRYLVKRTGEKVFLECVQDMDHENMFWYRQDPGLGLRLIYFSYDVKMKEKGDIPEGYSVSREKKERFSLILESASTNQTSMYLCASSFPRSTEAFFGQGTRLTVV.

The chain has TRBV18 and TRBJ2-5, with TRBD2 matching over 14 bases. Trimming cost V 3 bases and J 8 bases; bases outside gene matches: 8. Germline-derived CDR1 and CDR2 are KGHSH and LQKENI. This CDR3 region has 16 residues. CDR3 sequence reads: CASSPLGTSGGFTQYF. In nucleotides, the CDR3 is TGTGCCAGCTCACCCCTAGGGACTAGCGGGGGCTTCACCCAGTACTTC.

The chain is built from TRBV19 and TRBJ2-1; TRBD2 matches 10 bases. This CDR3 is built from 13 residues. The V segment lost 3 bases and the J segment 14 bases; nucleotides outside the gene matches: 7. CDR1 and CDR2 (germline): LNHDA, SQIVND (reference sequence). The CDR3 reads CASSIENSGRKFF. The CDR3, as DNA: TGTGCCAGTAGTATTGAGAATAGCGGGAGGAAGTTCTTC.

A few counts support this clone. CDR3 in DNA: TGTGCCAGCAGCCCCCGCGGACAGGGGAACACTGAAGCTTTCTTT. As protein: CASSPRGQGNTEAFF. The chain couples TRBV28 to TRBJ1-1, with 8 bases that match TRBD1. Losses at the gene ends were 6 bases for V and 1 base for J; bases not matched to a gene: 7. The CDR3 length is 15 residues. The germline CDR1 and CDR2 sequences are MDHEN and SYDVKM.

This chain joins TRBV7-6 and TRBJ1-4, with D unresolved. V lost 1 base and J lost 2, with 11 bases in between. Germline CDR1 SGHVS, CDR2 FNYEAQ. This CDR3 region has 16 residues. CDR3 DNA: TGTGCCAGCAGCTTAGTCCCCCGGAGCACTAATGAAAAACTGTTTTTT. Residues: CASSLVPRSTNEKLFF.

With regard to this clone: Within the sample, other DNA sequences also encode this same CDR3. This rearrangement joins TRBV10-2 to TRBJ2-7; D not resolved. V was clipped by 3 bases and J by 4 bases, with 4 bases between them. This CDR3 spans 11 amino acids. Germline V CDR1 and CDR2: WSHSY, SAAADI. The CDR3 DNA is TGCGCCAGCAGTGATTATTACGAGCAGTACTTC. Residues: CASSDYYEQYF.

The rearrangement joins TRBV7-9 to TRBJ2-2; 7 bases agree with TRBD2. Germline V gene lookup returns CDR1 SEHNR and CDR2 FQNEAQ (reference sequence). This CDR3 comprises 16 residues. The V segment lost 4 bases and the J segment 6 bases; nucleotides outside the gene matches: 11. The DNA for the CDR3 is TGTGCCAGCAGCTCGCCGGGCCTAGCGGCGCCCGGGGAGCTGTTTTTT. Amino acid sequence: CASSSPGLAAPGELFF. The full variable domain, its missing parts supplied by reference TRBV7-9 and TRBJ2-2, is DTGVSQNPRHKITKRGQNVTFRCDPISEHNRLYWYRQTLGQGPEFLTYFQNEAQLEKSRLLSDRFSAERPKGSFSTLEIQRTEQGDSAMYLCASSSPGLAAPGELFFGEGSRLTVL.

This chain connects TRBV27 to TRBJ2-7, with 8 nucleotides matching TRBD1. Germline CDR1 is MNHEY and CDR2 is SMNVEV (reference sequence). This CDR3 is 16 amino acids long. The V and J ends lost 6 bases and 2 bases, in that order; junction bases with no gene match: 12. CDR3 DNA sequence: TGTGCCAGCAGACAAATCGGGACAGGACCAACCTACGAGCAGTACTTC. Amino acid sequence: CASRQIGTGPTYEQYF.

The rearrangement uses TRBV5-4 and TRBJ2-5, with 8 positions matching TRBD2. Germline values: CDR1 SGHNT, CDR2 YYREEE (reference sequence). The CDR3 contains 16 residues. The trim removed 4 bases at V and 4 bases at J, leaving 12 bases unmatched. In DNA, the CDR3 is TGTGCCAGCAGCCGAAAAGCGGGAGTGGGTGGAGAGACCCAGTACTTC. It is translated as CASSRKAGVGGETQYF.

The J gene is TRBJ1-6, the V gene TRBV4-1, with 10 positions matching TRBD1. This CDR3 has 16 residues. Germline V gene sequence: CDR1 MGHRA, CDR2 YSYEKL. V trimming: 4 bases; J trimming: 1 base; junction bases outside the gene matches: 1. Here the CDR3 reads CASSRTGGSYNSPLHF. CDR3 coding DNA: TGCGCCAGCAGCCGGACAGGGGGGTCCTATAATTCACCCCTCCACTTT.

This clone is a singleton in its sample. In nucleotides, the CDR3 is TGCGCCAGCAGCTTCCTGGACAGTTTGAACACTGAAGCTTTCTTT. It translates to CASSFLDSLNTEAFF. This chain joins TRBV5-1 and TRBJ1-1; the D gene is possibly TRBD1 (6 bases). This CDR3 is 15 amino acids long. Between the trimmed V and J ends, which lost 2 bases and 0 bases, there was a span of 11 bases. CDR1 is SGHRS and CDR2 is YFSETQ in the germline V gene.

The rearrangement uses TRBV4-1 and TRBJ2-4; perhaps TRBD1 as D (6 bases). Trimming removed 1 base from V and 8 bases from J, with 15 bases in between. The CDR3 is 15 residues long. Germline CDR1 reads MGHRA; CDR2 reads YSYEKL. The CDR3 is CASSQVLNRAYIQYF. In DNA form, the CDR3 reads TGCGCCAGCAGCCAAGTCTTGAACAGGGCATACATTCAGTACTTC.

The chain carries TRBV25-1 and TRBJ1-4, with unresolved D. The germline V gene encodes CDR1 MGHDK and CDR2 SYGVNS. V lost 1 base, J lost 6 bases, and 15 bases lay in between. The length of the CDR3 is 16 residues. CDR3 sequence reads: CASSELNALSDEKLFF. In nucleotides, the CDR3 is TGTGCCAGCAGTGAATTGAACGCCCTGTCAGATGAAAAACTGTTTTTT.

The gene calls are TRBV7-6 and TRBJ2-5; 7 nucleotides match TRBD2. CDR1 is SGHVS, CDR2 FNYEAQ, per germline. The ends lost 1 base at V and 5 bases at J; junction bases unmatched: 4. This CDR3 has 14 amino acids. The CDR3 spells CASSLGTSGETQYF. As DNA, the CDR3 is TGTGCCAGCAGCTTAGGGACTAGTGGCGAGACCCAGTACTTC.

The V and J genes are TRBV6-5 and TRBJ1-6, with a weak D call TRBD1 (6 bases). V was shortened by 2 bases and J by 10 bases, with 18 bases between the two germline ends. From germline, CDR1 is MNHEY and CDR2 SVGAGI. CDR3 size: 16 residues. The CDR3 nucleotides read TGTGCCAGCAGTTACAATTTAGGCACGGGGGGCTCACCCCTCCACTTT. It is translated as CASSYNLGTGGSPLHF.